This TCR beta chain was retrieved from a study of CD8 T cells in ankylosing spondylitis. Germline CDR1 reads SGDLS; CDR2 reads YYNGEE. The CDR3 totals 15 residues. Trimming shortened V by 0 bases and J by 4 bases, and 12 bases separated the two germline ends. MiXCR, applied by TCRdb to the 5' RACE reads, yields one record per CDR3 protein. The table shows fewer than 250,000 distinct CDR3 sequences, with more than 9% occurring only once. This clonotype was recorded at least ten times. The sequenced sample was blood, either unsorted or a sorted T cell fraction (not recorded which). J is TRBJ2-3 and V is TRBV9, with D hard to call. This clonotype was sampled from a male donor with ankylosing spondylitis or in good health (not recorded which). CDR3 sequence reads: CASSVDWRKPDTQYF. CDR3 DNA: TGTGCCAGCAGCGTAGATTGGCGTAAGCCAGATACGCAGTATTTT.